This T cell receptor beta chain emerged from a study of T-cell reconstitution after alpha-beta-depleted transplantation in children. Trimming took 3 bases from V and 8 from J, leaving 19 bases between them. Germline V lookup: CDR1 DFQATT, CDR2 SNEGSKA (reference sequence). The CDR3 totals 15 residues. This clonotype has only a few counts. Preparation of the TCRbeta library involved a method that used unique molecular identifiers. TCRdb recomputed calls from the PCR reads with MiXCR, one row per CDR3 protein. In the table there are about 400,000 distinct CDR3 sequences, about 17% of which are singletons.

The chain has TRBV20-1 and TRBJ1-4; D is ambiguous. The source of this sequence is a boy under two years old who had a stem cell transplant for Wiskott-Aldrich syndrome, so the T cells may come from the graft donor. The source was PBMCs, mostly from graft donor cells, collected 360 days after TCRalphabeta/CD19-depleted stem cell transplant. CDR3 bases: TGCAGTGCTAGTAGAGCCTCCCCGTCGGGGGAAAAACTGTTTTTT. Its protein product is CSASRASPSGEKLFF.